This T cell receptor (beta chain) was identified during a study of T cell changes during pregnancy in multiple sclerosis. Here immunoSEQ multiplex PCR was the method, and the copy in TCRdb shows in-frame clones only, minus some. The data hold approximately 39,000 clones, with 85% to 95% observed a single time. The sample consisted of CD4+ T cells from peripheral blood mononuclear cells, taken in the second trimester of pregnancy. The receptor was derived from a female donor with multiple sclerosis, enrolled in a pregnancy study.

The CDR3 nucleotides read TGTGCCAGCAGCTTATTGTTGGGGCACGGTAGGGGTCAGCCCCAGCATTTT. It codes for CASSLLLGHGRGQPQHF. The J gene is TRBJ1-5, the V gene TRBV7-9; weak D call: TRBD1 (5 bases). The CDR3 totals 17 residues. From germline, CDR1 is SEHNR and CDR2 FQNEAQ (reference sequence). Trimming cost V 2 bases and J 6 bases, with 20 bases left between them.